The 15 T cell receptor beta chains below come from one sample, sequenced in a study of shared T cell receptors in the human thymus. Sequenced by immunoSEQ multiplex PCR; TCRdb stores in-frame clones only, minus some. The data contain more than 550,000 clones, 80% to 90% of them singletons. These data also formed part of another study, on human thymus T cells.

The sequenced material came from thymocytes. Receptor source: a girl under two years old with a congenital heart defect.

The rearrangement uses TRBV27 and TRBJ2-5; 12 positions match TRBD2. The trim removed 6 bases at V and 1 base at J, leaving 6 bases unmatched. Per the germline V gene, CDR1 is MNHEY and CDR2 is SMNVEV (reference sequence). This CDR3 has 16 residues. CDR3 protein: CASRTSGGPAQETQYF. CDR3 nucleotide sequence: TGTGCCAGCAGGACTAGCGGGGGACCCGCCCAAGAGACCCAGTACTTC.

This clone was seen more than once but under ten times. The rearrangement joins TRBV5-1 to TRBJ2-7; 7 nucleotides match TRBD1. CDR3 length: 15 amino acids. The germline V gene encodes CDR1 SGHRS and CDR2 YFSETQ. V was clipped by 3 bases and J by 0 bases; unmatched bases: 6. The CDR3 DNA follows: TGCGCCAGCAGCTGGGGGACAGAAATCTCCTACGAGCAGTACTTC. Translated: CASSWGTEISYEQYF.

In this sample, this clone turned up once. The CDR3 spells CASSKARLGDYGYTF. The CDR3 coding sequence is TGTGCCAGCAGCAAAGCGAGGCTTGGCGACTATGGCTACACCTTC. The gene calls are TRBV21-1 and TRBJ1-2. TRBV21-1 is described as a pseudogene. The CDR3 loop spans 15 amino acids.

This chain connects TRBV5-1 to TRBJ1-6; D is possibly TRBD1 (6 bases). This CDR3 has 14 residues. CDR1 is SGHRS, CDR2 YFSETQ, per germline. V gave up 4 bases and J gave up 10 bases, with 15 bases separating them. CDR3 sequence (DNA): TGCGCCAGCAGCGTTTCAGGGGTAAAATCACCCCTCCACTTT. As protein: CASSVSGVKSPLHF.

This chain uses TRBV6-5 with TRBJ2-7; TRBD2 matches at 7 bases. Germline assignment: CDR1 MNHEY and CDR2 SVGAGI. V lost 5 bases, J lost 0 bases, and 4 bases stayed unmatched. The CDR3 covers 14 residues. This CDR3 is CASSSGDISYEQYF. The CDR3 region has the DNA TGTGCCAGCAGTAGCGGGGATATCTCCTACGAGCAGTACTTC.

The chain employs TRBV27 and TRBJ2-7; a weak D match, TRBD1 (6 bases). The ends were cut back, 6 bases at V and 1 base at J, with 16 bases in the middle. CDR3 length equals 15 residues. CDR1 and CDR2 (germline): MNHEY, SMNVEV (reference sequence). CDR3 sequence: CASRALDRPSYEQYF. CDR3 DNA sequence: TGTGCCAGCAGAGCATTGGACAGACCTTCCTACGAGCAGTACTTC.

The V and J genes are TRBV12-5 and TRBJ1-2; 9 nucleotides align to TRBD1. The germline V gene has CDR1 LGHNT and CDR2 FRNRAP. This CDR3 has 16 amino acids. V was pared by 4 bases and J by 4 bases, with 10 bases of the junction left unmatched. The CDR3 sequence: CASGYSTGTGPYGYTF. Written as DNA, the CDR3 is TGTGCTAGTGGTTACTCCACCGGGACAGGGCCCTATGGCTACACCTTC.

The chain joins TRBV4-3 to TRBJ2-2; 7 positions match TRBD1. The CDR3 extends over 17 amino acids. CDR1 is LGHNA, CDR2 YSLEER, per germline. V dropped 4 bases and J dropped 6; count of bases not matched to a gene: 14. The CDR3, as DNA: TGCGCCAGCAGCCTAGGGGGTAGGGACAGTTCTGCCGGGGAGCTGTTTTTT. Translated: CASSLGGRDSSAGELFF.

The CDR3 nucleotides are TGTGCCAGCAGTTACCGACAGGGGGCAGAAGCTTTCTTT. Protein: CASSYRQGAEAFF. This chain joins TRBV6-5 and TRBJ1-1; 10 bases align to TRBD1. The CDR3 has 13 residues. The junction had 2 bases not matched to a gene; V was cut back by 2 bases and J by 8 bases. Looked up from germline, CDR1 is MNHEY and CDR2 is SVGAGI.

The chain is built from TRBV4-2 and TRBJ2-7; 7 bases agree with TRBD1. Trimming removed 2 bases from V and 2 bases from J; junction bases left unmatched: 9. This CDR3 has 16 residues. Germline V gene lookup returns CDR1 LGHNA and CDR2 YNFKEQ. The CDR3 region has the DNA TGTGCCAGCAGCCAACGCTATGACAGGGAAACCTACGAGCAGTACTTC. Its protein is CASSQRYDRETYEQYF.

CDR3 DNA: TGCGCCAGCACCTCTCCCGGGGGGCCCTCCTACAATGAGCAGTTCTTC. Translated: CASTSPGGPSYNEQFF. This chain links TRBV5-1 with TRBJ2-1, with D possibly TRBD2 on 7 matching bases. Germline V CDR1 and CDR2: SGHRS, YFSETQ. The CDR3 runs to 16 residues. Between the trimmed V and J ends, which lost 6 bases and 0 bases, there was a span of 16 bases.

This chain joins TRBV5-6 and TRBJ2-3; 10 bases agree with TRBD2. CDR3 length equals 16 residues. J gave up 0 bases and V 4 bases, and 5 bases lay outside the gene matches. CDR1 SGHDT and CDR2 YYEEEE come from the germline V gene. The CDR3 DNA is TGTGCCAGCAGCCAGCGGGGGGGCCTAAGCACAGATACGCAGTATTTT. It encodes CASSQRGGLSTDTQYF.

The chain recombines TRBV19 with TRBJ2-7; 10 nucleotides agree with TRBD1. The CDR3 extends over 15 amino acids. With 3 bases clipped from V and 6 bases from J, the junction kept 8 bases outside the gene matches. CDR1 and CDR2 (germline): LNHDA, SQIVND (reference sequence). In nucleotides, the CDR3 is TGTGCCAGTAGTATTGGACAGGGGGGGTTATCCGAGCAGTACTTC. Translated: CASSIGQGGLSEQYF.

This sequence joins TRBV2 and TRBJ2-5; possibly TRBD2 for D (5 bases). CDR1 and CDR2 from the germline V gene are SNHLY and FYNNEI. This CDR3 has 15 residues. V was pared by 3 bases and J by 1 base, with 12 bases between. CDR3 residues: CASSDGMTSQETQYF. The CDR3 bases are TGTGCCAGCAGTGACGGGATGACCAGCCAAGAGACCCAGTACTTC.

This clone was seen once. V usage is TRBV18 and J usage is TRBJ2-1; a weak D match, TRBD2 (5 bases). The ends were cut back, 0 bases at V and 4 bases at J, with 13 bases in the middle. This CDR3 region has 16 residues. The V gene's germline CDR1 is KGHSH and CDR2 LQKENI. DNA for the CDR3: TGTGCCAGCTCACCACCGAAGGGAGAAAGTTACAATGAGCAGTTCTTC. It is translated as CASSPPKGESYNEQFF.